This passage covers 16 T cell receptor beta chains from one sample sequenced in a study of blood T cells in healthy people across ages. Using a J-beta primer mix together with a sample-barcoded 5' primer, a second PCR was run for roughly 7 to 11 cycles. TCRdb used MiXCR to reprocess the 5' RACE reads, holding one entry per CDR3 protein. The sample yields around 1,000,000 distinct CDR3 sequences, under 30% seen once. The sample was also reused in another study, on T cells of mothers and their children.

Sequenced: blood. The source of these receptors is a girl aged 2-10 years in good health.

The chain carries TRBV21-1 and TRBJ2-5; TRBD2 is the table's D call, not checked against the DNA. TRBV21-1 is reported as a pseudogene. The CDR3 spans 19 residues. In DNA form, the CDR3 reads TGTGCCAGCAGCACTGAAGGACTAGCGGGAGAGGGTTATCAAGAGACCCAGTACTTC. Residues: CASSTEGLAGEGYQETQYF.

This chain uses TRBV7-3 with TRBJ2-1; 7 bases are shared with TRBD1. The J call is uncertain, as TRBJ2-5 better fits the DNA end. The CDR3 has 14 amino acids. Germline lookup yields CDR1 SGHTA and CDR2 FQGTGA. CDR3 amino acids: CASSPTGMAETQYF. CDR3 nucleotides: TGTGCCAGCAGCCCGACAGGGATGGCGGAGACCCAGTACTTC.

This clonotype was seen more than once but under ten times. CDR3 loop: CASRLAGGEQYF. CDR3 nucleotide sequence: TGTGCCAGCCGTCTAGCGGGAGGGGAGCAGTACTTC. The genes are TRBV27 and TRBJ2-7; 12 bases are shared with TRBD2. The germline gives CDR1 MNHEY, CDR2 SMNVEV (reference sequence). With V trimmed by 8 bases and J by 7 bases, 3 bases remained unmatched. The CDR3 consists of 12 residues.

The chain joins TRBV10-3 to TRBJ2-1, with D uncertain. The CDR3 spans 15 residues. Germline CDR1 is ENHRY and CDR2 is SYGVKD. Between the trimmed V and J ends, which lost 4 bases and 4 bases, there was a span of 14 bases. CDR3 nucleotides: TGTGCCATCAGTGCTGGAAGGACGCAATACAATGAGCAGTTCTTC. It specifies CAISAGRTQYNEQFF.

The chain carries TRBV4-1 and TRBJ2-5; TRBD1 aligns across 9 bases. V lost 0 bases, J lost 11 bases, and 10 bases stayed unmatched. CDR1 and CDR2 from the germline V gene are MGHRA and YSYEKL. The CDR3 is 15 amino acids. CDR3 nucleotides: TGCGCCAGCAGCCAAGAGCCGGGACAGGGAAGAAAGCAGTACTTC. This encodes CASSQEPGQGRKQYF.

This clonotype has just a few counts. The rearrangement joins TRBV20-1 to TRBJ2-1; 8 bases fit TRBD2. The CDR3 is 13 residues long. The J segment lost 7 bases and the V segment lost 2 bases, leaving 4 bases of the junction unmatched. In germline, CDR1 is DFQATT, CDR2 SNEGSKA (reference sequence). Here the CDR3 DNA reads TGCAGTGCTAGAACTAGCGGTGTAAATGAGCAGTTCTTC. This gives the protein CSARTSGVNEQFF.

Note on this clonotype: The junction differs from germline at one of its ends, possibly a read error. This chain connects TRBV29-1 to TRBJ2-4, with 7 bases matching TRBD1. The CDR3 has 13 amino acids. Germline values: CDR1 SQVTM, CDR2 ANQGSEA. In DNA, the CDR3 is TGCAGCGTTGCCCCGGCAGGGGGAAACATTCGGTACTTC. It is translated as CSVAPAGGNIRYF.

This clonotype appeared a few times. The rearrangement uses TRBV5-1 and TRBJ2-5, with 10 positions matching TRBD2. Near its end, the DNA agrees better with TRBJ2-1, so the J call may be wrong. The germline V gene has CDR1 SGHRS and CDR2 YFSETQ. This CDR3 is 15 amino acids long. The CDR3 loop reads CASSLTSGEANEQFF. DNA of the CDR3: TGCGCCAGCAGCTTAACTAGCGGGGAGGCCAATGAGCAGTTCTTC.

The chain recombines TRBV3-1 with TRBJ2-7, with D possibly TRBD2 on 6 matching bases. This CDR3 region has 14 residues. With 3 bases removed from V and 1 base from J, the gap between germline ends came to 10 bases. Germline CDR1 LGHDT, CDR2 YNNKEL (reference sequence). The CDR3 region is CASSQGTHSYEQYF. The CDR3, as DNA: TGTGCCAGCAGCCAGGGGACTCATTCCTACGAGCAGTACTTC.

This clonotype has more than one count but fewer than ten. The chain is built from TRBV11-2 and TRBJ2-1; 8 nucleotides agree with TRBD1. CDR1 is SGHAT, CDR2 FQNNGV, per germline. This CDR3 has 16 amino acids. V was pared by 5 bases and J by 3 bases, with 9 bases of the junction left unmatched. CDR3 loop: CASSPLQGENYNEQFF. CDR3 DNA: TGTGCCAGCAGCCCCCTACAGGGGGAAAACTACAATGAGCAGTTCTTC.

The rearrangement links TRBV4-3 to TRBJ1-2; D gene ambiguous. Deletions cut 2 bases from V and 0 bases from J, with 13 bases between. Germline loops: CDR1 LGHNA, CDR2 YSLEER. CDR3 size: 16 residues. The CDR3 sequence: CASSQWRSTPNYGYTF. CDR3 sequence (DNA): TGCGCCAGCAGCCAATGGCGGTCAACTCCTAACTATGGCTACACCTTC.

This clonotype was seen a few times. The chain couples TRBV5-1 to TRBJ2-5, with 7 bases lining up with TRBD1. Near its end, the DNA agrees better with TRBJ2-7, so the J call may be wrong. CDR1 is SGHRS, CDR2 YFSETQ, per germline. The CDR3 extends over 17 amino acids. The CDR3 is CASSLDYRGPPSYEQYF. The DNA for the CDR3 is TGCGCCAGCAGCTTGGACTACAGGGGCCCTCCGTCCTACGAGCAGTACTTC.

The CDR3 reads CASSEGHPPTEAFF. CDR3 DNA sequence: TGTGCCAGCAGCGAGGGACATCCGCCCACTGAAGCTTTCTTT. This chain connects TRBV6-1 to TRBJ1-1; D perhaps matches TRBD1 (6 bases). CDR3 length: 14 residues. V dropped 6 bases and J dropped 4 bases, with 15 bases sitting between them. Germline CDR1 reads MNHNS; CDR2 reads SASEGT.

The chain recombines TRBV11-3 with TRBJ2-5; 9 positions match TRBD2. Germline V gene lookup returns CDR1 SGHNT and CDR2 YENEEA. V was clipped by 0 bases and J by 2 bases; unmatched bases: 4. The CDR3 is 16 residues long. The CDR3 protein is CASSLDSGGIQETQYF. The CDR3, as DNA: TGTGCCAGCAGCTTAGATAGCGGGGGTATACAAGAGACCCAGTACTTC.

This clonotype showed up just a few times. This chain uses TRBV29-1 with TRBJ1-2; D gene unclear. V dropped 3 bases and J dropped 7 bases, with 3 bases sitting between them. Germline values: CDR1 SQVTM, CDR2 ANQGSEA. There are 9 residues in the CDR3. DNA of the CDR3: TGCAGCGTTGATGTTGGCTACACCTTC. As protein: CSVDVGYTF.

V gene TRBV29-1 combines with J gene TRBJ2-1; unclear D gene. Trimming shortened V by 1 base and J by 8 bases, and 15 bases separated the two germline ends. The CDR3 consists of 14 residues. Germline CDR1 reads SQVTM; CDR2 reads ANQGSEA. This CDR3 reads CSVEGNLIRDEQFF. CDR3 coding DNA: TGCAGCGTTGAAGGGAATTTGATTCGGGATGAGCAGTTCTTC.